The clone carrying this T cell receptor beta chain was seen a few times. Its specificity is unknown. The germline gives CDR1 PRHDT, CDR2 FYEKMQ (reference sequence). This CDR3 spans 16 amino acids. V trimming: 1 base; J trimming: 2 bases; junction bases outside the gene matches: 8. These data belong to a study of Ad26.COV2.S vaccination and SARS-CoV-2 variants. Study outcomes and limitations: Reported post-vaccination CD8+ and CD4+ T cell responses to spike showed substantial breadth. Vaccine and placebo groups showed comparable non-spike TCR breadth.

The treatment denotes: some 20 received Ad26.COV2.S at low or high dose, single or two shots; about 5 received placebo; per-sample allocation not given. Following the first vaccine or placebo injection, samples were taken on day 63. Sequencing was performed with immunoSEQ multiplex PCR; in TCRdb, only in-frame clones are kept and a portion is missing. Of 400,000 to 450,000 clones listed, 75% to 95% are singletons. The gene calls are TRBV13 and TRBJ2-7; 7 bases are shared with TRBD2. This specimen consisted of peripheral blood, obtained in a trial of Ad26.COV2.S vaccine versus placebo. The sequence derives from a person between 18 and 65 years old who received the Ad26.COV2.S COVID-19 vaccine or a placebo. The CDR3 DNA follows: TGTGCCAGCAGCTTAGCGGGAGGAGTTGCAACCTACGAGCAGTACTTC. Residues: CASSLAGGVATYEQYF.